The 19 T cell receptor beta chains below all came from one sample that was sequenced in a study of long-term antiretroviral therapy in people with HIV. They ran version v3.0 of the immunoSEQ assay at survey level. Using immunoSEQ multiplex PCR, the repertoire was profiled, and TCRdb retains in-frame clones only, with some absent. The sample lists 30,000 or so clones; 93% were seen once. The sequenced sample was unsorted PBMCs, obtained less than 6.8 years after starting antiretroviral therapy. The receptor source for this set is a woman aged 40 to 50 with HIV.

CDR3 sequence: CASSLARTSSYEQYF. The CDR3 nucleotides read TGTGCCAGCAGCTTGGCAAGGACTAGTTCATACGAGCAGTACTTC. The genes are TRBV5-6 and TRBJ2-7; 7 bases agree with TRBD2. V lost 0 bases, J lost 4 bases, and 7 bases stayed unmatched. The CDR3 is 15 residues long. Looked up from germline, CDR1 is SGHDT and CDR2 is YYEEEE.

This chain connects TRBV5-5 to TRBJ1-2; possibly TRBD1 for D (6 bases). Germline V lookup: CDR1 SGHKS, CDR2 YYEKEE (reference sequence). V lost 1 base to trimming and J lost 7 bases, with 17 bases between them. The CDR3 has 15 amino acids. This CDR3 reads CASSLPLGGAGGYTF. In DNA, the CDR3 is TGTGCCAGCAGCTTGCCCCTAGGGGGGGCGGGTGGCTACACCTTC. The variable domain in full, completed from reference TRBV5-5 and TRBJ1-2, reads DAGVTQSPTHLIKTRGQQVTLRCSPISGHKSVSWYQQVLGQGPQFIFQYYEKEERGRGNFPDRFSARQFPNYSSELNVNALLLGDSALYLCASSLPLGGAGGYTFGSGTRLTVV.

This chain links TRBV2 with TRBJ1-1; no reliable D call. The V end was cut by 8 bases, the J end by 1 base, with 11 bases between. The CDR3 is 13 residues long. The germline V gene has CDR1 SNHLY and CDR2 FYNNEI. The DNA for the CDR3 is TGTGCCAGCGGGTTAGGTCGGAACACTGAAGCTTTCTTT. As protein: CASGLGRNTEAFF.

The chain uses TRBV29-1 and TRBJ2-3, with 11 bases fitting TRBD2. The CDR3 loop spans 16 amino acids. Germline CDR1 is SQVTM and CDR2 is ANQGSEA. The J segment lost 9 bases and the V segment lost 7 bases, leaving 18 bases of the junction unmatched. The CDR3 DNA sequence: TGCAGCGCCGAATCGGCTAGCGGGGGGTCATGGGAAACGCAGTATTTT. Translated: CSAESASGGSWETQYF.

V is TRBV5-1 and J is TRBJ1-2, with 9 positions matching TRBD1. The CDR3 length is 15 residues. After removal of 5 bases from V and 4 bases from J, the junction contained 9 bases not matched to a gene. Germline-derived CDR1 and CDR2 are SGHRS and YFSETQ. The CDR3 loop is CASRLTQGATYGYTF. As DNA, the CDR3 is TGCGCCAGCAGACTTACACAGGGGGCCACCTATGGCTACACCTTC.

The chain uses TRBV2 and TRBJ1-6; D perhaps matches TRBD1 (6 bases). The CDR3 contains 15 residues. V was shortened by 8 bases and J by 9 bases, with 20 bases between the two germline ends. Germline V CDR1 and CDR2: SNHLY, FYNNEI. CDR3 in DNA: TGTGCCAGCCACTCCGAGGGGGGCGGGATTTCACCCCTCCACTTT. Translated: CASHSEGGGISPLHF.

The chain carries TRBV6-5 and TRBJ2-3; 9 bases match TRBD1. Germline values: CDR1 MNHEY, CDR2 SVGAGI. The CDR3 runs 14 residues. V was pared by 6 bases and J by 1 base, with 2 bases of the junction left unmatched. CDR3 coding DNA: TGTGCCAGCAGGTACAGGGGGCGCACAGATACGCAGTATTTT. Amino acid sequence: CASRYRGRTDTQYF.

The J gene is TRBJ2-1, the V gene TRBV10-3, with D possibly being TRBD1 (6 bases). This CDR3 region has 15 residues. CDR1 and CDR2 from the germline V gene are ENHRY and SYGVKD. V dropped 4 bases and J dropped 7 bases, with 17 bases sitting between them. CDR3 sequence: CAISARTELGNEQFF. The DNA of the CDR3 is TGTGCCATCAGTGCCCGGACAGAACTAGGGAATGAGCAGTTCTTC.

CDR3 DNA sequence: TGTGCCAGCAGCACGTATAGCGGGGGGCTGGCAGATACGCAGTATTTT. Translated: CASSTYSGGLADTQYF. This chain joins TRBV5-8 and TRBJ2-3; 10 bases line up with TRBD2. This CDR3 has 16 amino acids. V shed 4 bases, J shed 4 bases, and the junction held 9 bases outside the gene matches. Germline V gives CDR1 SGHTS, CDR2 YDEGEE.

The chain has TRBV25-1 and TRBJ1-2; TRBD1 is a possible D gene (6 bases). Germline CDR1 MGHDK, CDR2 SYGVNS. The V end was cut by 2 bases, the J end by 7 bases, with 8 bases between. CDR3 length equals 12 residues. In DNA, the CDR3 is TGTGCCAGCAGTGAACAGGGGTTTGGCTACACCTTC. Amino acid sequence: CASSEQGFGYTF.

The chain uses TRBV2 and TRBJ2-5, with unresolved D. Germline V gene lookup returns CDR1 SNHLY and CDR2 FYNNEI. The V and J ends lost 8 bases and 5 bases respectively, with 15 bases between them. This CDR3 is built from 13 residues. The CDR3 DNA reads TGTGCCAGCGGTATTGAGGCTGAGGAGACCCAGTACTTC. Protein: CASGIEAEETQYF. Based on the CDR3 plus reference TRBV2 and TRBJ2-5, the full variable domain is EPEVTQTPSHQVTQMGQEVILRCVPISNHLYFYWYRQILGQKVEFLVSFYNNEISEKSEIFDDQFSVERPDGSNFTLKIRSTKLEDSAMYFCASGIEAEETQYFGPGTRLLVL.

This chain links TRBV7-9 with TRBJ2-3, with D possibly matching TRBD1 (6 bases). The CDR3 extends over 17 amino acids. Deletions cut 5 bases from V and 4 bases from J, with 22 bases between. Germline CDR1 and CDR2: SEHNR and FQNEAQ (reference sequence). The CDR3 loop reads CASSPVRRGPGADTQYF. Written as DNA, the CDR3 is TGTGCCAGCAGCCCAGTCCGTCGCGGCCCAGGGGCAGATACGCAGTATTTT.

The V call is TRBV5-4, the J call TRBJ1-2; 9 bases agree with TRBD1. V trimming: 0 bases; J trimming: 4 bases; junction bases outside the gene matches: 4. CDR1 is SGHNT, CDR2 YYREEE, per germline (reference sequence). This CDR3 contains 15 residues. CDR3 in amino acids: CASSLGGTGSYGYTF. CDR3 sequence (DNA): TGTGCCAGCAGCTTGGGCGGGACAGGGTCCTATGGCTACACCTTC.

The chain links TRBV11-2 to TRBJ1-5, with TRBD1 identical over 9 bases. The trim removed 1 base at V and 7 bases at J, leaving 5 bases unmatched. Germline values: CDR1 SGHAT, CDR2 FQNNGV. The CDR3 loop spans 15 amino acids. CDR3 DNA: TGTGCCAGCAGCTTAGGGACAGGGGTTCAACAGCCCCAGCATTTT. Amino acids: CASSLGTGVQQPQHF.

This clone was counted a few times. The gene calls are TRBV25-1 and TRBJ1-1, with D possibly matching TRBD1 (5 bases). The V end lost 3 bases, the J end lost 0 bases, and 8 bases lay between the germline ends. The germline V gene has CDR1 MGHDK and CDR2 SYGVNS. The CDR3 has 14 residues. Here the CDR3 DNA reads TGTGCCAGCAGTGAGGGGACGGTGAACACTGAAGCTTTCTTT. Protein: CASSEGTVNTEAFF.

The rearrangement uses TRBV7-3 and TRBJ1-2, with TRBD1 matching over 7 bases. CDR3 length equals 16 residues. In germline, CDR1 is SGHTA, CDR2 FQGTGA. J gave up 4 bases and V 2 bases, and 10 bases lay outside the gene matches. The CDR3 here is CASSLSGQSSIYGYTF. In DNA form, the CDR3 reads TGTGCCAGCAGCTTATCGGGACAGTCTTCAATCTATGGCTACACCTTC.

The chain links TRBV29-1 to TRBJ2-1; no firm D call. The CDR3 extends over 11 amino acids. Germline V gene data show CDR1 as SQVTM and CDR2 as ANQGSEA. The ends were cut back, 3 bases at V and 4 bases at J, with 4 bases in the middle. The CDR3 DNA follows: TGCAGCGTTGACGGATACAATGAGCAGTTCTTC. This codes for CSVDGYNEQFF.

The chain recombines TRBV27 with TRBJ1-2; 9 bases are a match to TRBD1. After removal of 2 bases from V and 6 bases from J, the junction contained 1 base not matched to a gene. The CDR3 has 13 amino acids. Germline loops: CDR1 MNHEY, CDR2 SMNVEV (reference sequence). The CDR3 here is CASSLRDRDGYTF. The CDR3 region has the DNA TGTGCCAGCAGTTTAAGGGACAGGGATGGCTACACCTTC.

The chain carries TRBV4-1 and TRBJ2-3; perhaps TRBD1 as D (6 bases). V was clipped by 4 bases and J by 2 bases, with 16 bases between them. The CDR3 has 16 amino acids. CDR1 MGHRA and CDR2 YSYEKL come from the germline V gene. The CDR3 DNA reads TGCGCCAGCAGCCTCCGCCCCGGACAGTCCACAGATACGCAGTATTTT. Amino acid sequence: CASSLRPGQSTDTQYF.